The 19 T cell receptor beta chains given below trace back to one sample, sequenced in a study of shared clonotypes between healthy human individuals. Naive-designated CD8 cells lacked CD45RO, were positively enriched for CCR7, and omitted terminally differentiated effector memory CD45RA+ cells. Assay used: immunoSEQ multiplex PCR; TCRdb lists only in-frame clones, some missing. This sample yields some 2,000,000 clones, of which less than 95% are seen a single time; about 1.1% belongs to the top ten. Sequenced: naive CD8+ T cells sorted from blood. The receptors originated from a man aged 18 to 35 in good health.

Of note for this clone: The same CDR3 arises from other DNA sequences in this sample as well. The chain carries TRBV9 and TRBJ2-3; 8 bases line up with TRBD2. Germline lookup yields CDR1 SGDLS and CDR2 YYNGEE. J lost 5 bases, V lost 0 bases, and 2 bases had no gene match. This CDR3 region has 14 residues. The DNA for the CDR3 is TGTGCCAGCAGCGTAGCCGGGGGGGGAGATACGCAGTATTTT. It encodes CASSVAGGGDTQYF.

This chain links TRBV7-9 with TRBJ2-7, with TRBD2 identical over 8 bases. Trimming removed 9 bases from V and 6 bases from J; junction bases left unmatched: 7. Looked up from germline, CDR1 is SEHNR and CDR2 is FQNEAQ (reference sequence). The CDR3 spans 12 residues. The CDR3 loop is CASQWAGGEQYF. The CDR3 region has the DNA TGTGCCAGTCAATGGGCGGGAGGCGAGCAGTACTTC.

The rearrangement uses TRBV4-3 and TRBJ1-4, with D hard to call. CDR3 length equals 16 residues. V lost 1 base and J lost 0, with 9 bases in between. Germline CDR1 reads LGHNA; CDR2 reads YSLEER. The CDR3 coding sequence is TGCGCCAGCAGCCAAGTCCCAGGAACAACTAATGAAAAACTGTTTTTT. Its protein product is CASSQVPGTTNEKLFF.

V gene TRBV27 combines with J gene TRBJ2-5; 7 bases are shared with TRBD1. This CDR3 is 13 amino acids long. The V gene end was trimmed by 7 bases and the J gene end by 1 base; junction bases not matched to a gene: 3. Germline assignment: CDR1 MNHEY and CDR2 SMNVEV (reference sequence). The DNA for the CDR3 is TGTGCCAGCAAAAGGGGGCTCCAAGAGACCCAGTACTTC. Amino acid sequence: CASKRGLQETQYF.

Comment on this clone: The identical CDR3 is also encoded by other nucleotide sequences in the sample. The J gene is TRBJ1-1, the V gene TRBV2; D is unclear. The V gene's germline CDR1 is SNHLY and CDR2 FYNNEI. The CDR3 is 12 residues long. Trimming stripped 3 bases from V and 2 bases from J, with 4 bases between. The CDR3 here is CASSDPNTEAFF. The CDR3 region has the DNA TGTGCCAGCAGTGATCCCAACACTGAAGCTTTCTTT. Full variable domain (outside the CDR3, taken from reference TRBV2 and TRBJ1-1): EPEVTQTPSHQVTQMGQEVILRCVPISNHLYFYWYRQILGQKVEFLVSFYNNEISEKSEIFDDQFSVERPDGSNFTLKIRSTKLEDSAMYFCASSDPNTEAFFGQGTRLTVV.

The CDR3 bases are TGTGCCAGCAGCTTAGACCCCCTCGTCGAGACAGGGGGGAGTCAGCCCCAGCATTTT. Amino acid sequence: CASSLDPLVETGGSQPQHF. The chain links TRBV7-6 to TRBJ1-5; 9 bases align to TRBD1. The V gene end was trimmed by 1 base and the J gene end by 6 bases; junction bases not matched to a gene: 16. There are 19 residues in the CDR3. The V gene's germline CDR1 is SGHVS and CDR2 FNYEAQ.

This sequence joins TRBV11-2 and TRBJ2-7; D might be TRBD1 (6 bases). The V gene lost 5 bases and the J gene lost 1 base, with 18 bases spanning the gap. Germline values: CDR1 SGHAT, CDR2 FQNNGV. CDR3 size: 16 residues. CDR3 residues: CASSKPKRTASYEQYF. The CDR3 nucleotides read TGTGCCAGCAGCAAGCCTAAGCGGACAGCTTCCTACGAGCAGTACTTC.

Here the CDR3 DNA reads TGCGCCAGCAGCTTGGACGGATGGGGGCTAGCCGAAAAAAACATTCAGTACTTC. Amino acid sequence: CASSLDGWGLAEKNIQYF. This sequence joins TRBV5-1 and TRBJ2-4, with D perhaps TRBD1 (6 bases). CDR3 size: 18 residues. Trimming left V 0 bases short and J 4 bases short, with 20 bases between. Per germline, CDR1 SGHRS and CDR2 YFSETQ.

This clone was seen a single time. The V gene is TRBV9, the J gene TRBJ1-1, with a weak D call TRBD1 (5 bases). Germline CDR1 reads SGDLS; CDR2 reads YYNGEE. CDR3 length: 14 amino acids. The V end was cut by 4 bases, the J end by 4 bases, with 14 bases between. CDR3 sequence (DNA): TGTGCCAGCAGCCCCTCTGGAAGGGGCACTGAAGCTTTCTTT. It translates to CASSPSGRGTEAFF.

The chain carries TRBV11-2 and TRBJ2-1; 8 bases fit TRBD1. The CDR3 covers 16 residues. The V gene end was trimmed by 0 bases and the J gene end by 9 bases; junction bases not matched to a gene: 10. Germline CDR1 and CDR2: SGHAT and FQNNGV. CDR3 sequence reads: CASSLDQGTGEREQFF. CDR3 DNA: TGTGCCAGCAGCTTAGATCAAGGGACAGGCGAGCGTGAGCAGTTCTTC.

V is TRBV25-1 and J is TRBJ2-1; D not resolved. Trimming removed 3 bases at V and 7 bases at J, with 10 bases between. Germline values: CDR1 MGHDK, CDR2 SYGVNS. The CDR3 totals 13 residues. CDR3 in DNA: TGTGCCAGCAGTGAGACGGGTTTGAATGAGCAGTTCTTC. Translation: CASSETGLNEQFF.

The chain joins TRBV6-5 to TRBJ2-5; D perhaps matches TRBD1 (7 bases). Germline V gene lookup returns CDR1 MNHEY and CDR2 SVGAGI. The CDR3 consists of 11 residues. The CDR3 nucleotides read TGTGCTGCGGGACAGTTAGAGACCCAGTACTTC. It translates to CAAGQLETQYF.

For the CDR3, the DNA is TGTGCCAGCAGCTCCGCCGGGACAGGGAACTACAATGAGCAGTTCTTC. Translated, it gives CASSSAGTGNYNEQFF. The chain recombines TRBV13 with TRBJ2-1, with 9 bases fitting TRBD1. The CDR3 sequence is 16 residues long. The ends lost 4 bases at V and 3 bases at J; junction bases unmatched: 7. Germline V gene data show CDR1 as PRHDT and CDR2 as FYEKMQ (reference sequence).

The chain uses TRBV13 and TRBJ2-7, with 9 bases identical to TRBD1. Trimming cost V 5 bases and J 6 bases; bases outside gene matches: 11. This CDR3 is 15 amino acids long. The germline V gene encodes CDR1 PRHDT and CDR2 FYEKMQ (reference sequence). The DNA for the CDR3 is TGTGCCAGCAGCCCAATGGGGACAGGGCGAGGCGAGCAGTACTTC. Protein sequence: CASSPMGTGRGEQYF.

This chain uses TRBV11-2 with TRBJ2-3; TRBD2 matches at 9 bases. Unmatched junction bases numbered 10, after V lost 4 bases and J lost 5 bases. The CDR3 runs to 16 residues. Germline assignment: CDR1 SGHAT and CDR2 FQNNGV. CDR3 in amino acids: CASSSGLAPEGDTQYF. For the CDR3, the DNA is TGTGCCAGCAGCTCGGGACTAGCCCCAGAGGGAGATACGCAGTATTTT.

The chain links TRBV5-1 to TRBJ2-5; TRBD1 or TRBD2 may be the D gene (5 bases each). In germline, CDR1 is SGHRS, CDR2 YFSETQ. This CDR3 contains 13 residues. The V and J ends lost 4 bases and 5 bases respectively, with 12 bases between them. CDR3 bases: TGCGCCAGCAGCCCGGACGGGACGGAGACCCAGTACTTC. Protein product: CASSPDGTETQYF.

This chain's CDR3 is CASSPGAWGEQYF. Here the CDR3 DNA reads TGTGCCAGCAGCCCGGGGGCCTGGGGAGAGCAGTACTTC. The V gene is TRBV7-3, the J gene TRBJ2-7; possibly TRBD1 or TRBD2 for D (6 bases each). The CDR3 consists of 13 residues. The V end lost 5 bases, the J end lost 7 bases, and 15 bases lay between the germline ends. Germline V lookup: CDR1 SGHTA, CDR2 FQGTGA.

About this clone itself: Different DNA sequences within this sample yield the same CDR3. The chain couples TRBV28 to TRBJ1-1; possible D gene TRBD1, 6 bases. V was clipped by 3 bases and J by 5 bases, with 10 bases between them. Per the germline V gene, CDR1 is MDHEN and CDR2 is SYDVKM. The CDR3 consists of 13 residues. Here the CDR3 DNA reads TGTGCCAGCAGTTTGGGAGGGGGAACTGAAGCTTTCTTT. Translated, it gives CASSLGGGTEAFF. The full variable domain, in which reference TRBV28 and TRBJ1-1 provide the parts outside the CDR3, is DVKVTQSSRYLVKRTGEKVFLECVQDMDHENMFWYRQDPGLGLRLIYFSYDVKMKEKGDIPEGYSVSREKKERFSLILESASTNQTSMYLCASSLGGGTEAFFGQGTRLTVV.

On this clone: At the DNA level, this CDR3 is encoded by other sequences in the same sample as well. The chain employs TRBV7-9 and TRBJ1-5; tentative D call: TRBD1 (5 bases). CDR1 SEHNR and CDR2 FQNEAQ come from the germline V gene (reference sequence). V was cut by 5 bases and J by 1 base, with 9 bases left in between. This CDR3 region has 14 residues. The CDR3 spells CASSPQGSNQPQHF. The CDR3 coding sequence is TGTGCCAGCAGCCCGCAGGGAAGCAATCAGCCCCAGCATTTT.